Presented here are 13 T cell receptor beta chains from one specimen sequenced in a study of CXCR3-negative and CXCR3-positive naive CD8 T cells. No antigen has been identified for these receptors. cDNA libraries for TRB were generated by 5' RACE incorporating UMI labels. TCRdb reprocessed the 5' RACE reads and stores each CDR3 protein as one record, lacking DNA. The sample's table shows tens of thousands of distinct CDR3 sequences. General study results and limits: CXCR3-positive naive cells had more hydrophobic TRB CDR3s than CXCR3-negative naive cells.

Sequenced input: naive CXCR3+ CD8+ T cells from blood. Stated subset: CD45RO-CCR7+CD27+CD95- naive CD8+ T cells expressing CXCR3 (TNR3+). Receptors were obtained from a human donor in good health. Some clones in this sample may be carry-over from other donors' samples.

The CDR3 reads CASKPGPSQETQYF. The chain uses TRBV6-6 and TRBJ2-5; without DNA, the TCRdb call of TRBD2 cannot be checked. Germline values: CDR1 MNHNY, CDR2 SVGAGI (reference sequence). The CDR3 spans 14 residues.

V and J are TRBV6-8 and TRBJ2-1. The CDR3 covers 15 residues. Per the germline V gene, CDR1 is MNHGY and CDR2 is SAAAGT. The CDR3 here is CASQKRADSYNEQFF.

CDR3 sequence: CASSSPGYYEQYF. The chain recombines TRBV5-1 with TRBJ2-7; the D call of TRBD1 rests on TCRdb alone, since no DNA is present to check it. CDR1 and CDR2 (germline): SGHRS, YFSETQ. The length of the CDR3 is 13 residues.

The chain has TRBV7-9 and TRBJ2-2. Per germline, CDR1 SEHNR and CDR2 FQNEAQ (reference sequence). The CDR3 loop spans 15 amino acids. This CDR3 is CASSPRVTNTGELFF.

V and J are TRBV5-1 and TRBJ1-2; TCRdb's assignment of TRBD1 cannot be checked, as there is no DNA. Germline CDR1 is SGHRS and CDR2 is YFSETQ. The CDR3 has 15 amino acids. CDR3 amino acids: CASSLDATGVYGYTF.

The CDR3 is CASSPGSSGANVLTF. The rearrangement joins TRBV9 to TRBJ2-6. The CDR3 loop spans 15 amino acids. From germline, CDR1 is SGDLS and CDR2 YYNGEE.

This chain uses TRBV12-3 or TRBV12-4 with TRBJ2-4. The CDR3 is made up of 11 amino acids. This CDR3 reads CASSLSDIQYF.

This clonotype is called medium-sized based on its frequency. The CDR3 reads CASRLRSSYNSPLHF. This sequence joins TRBV10-1 and TRBJ1-6. Per germline, CDR1 WNHNN and CDR2 SYGVQD (reference sequence). The CDR3 sequence is 15 residues long.

The chain couples TRBV19 to TRBJ2-6. The CDR3 length is 15 residues. Germline V gene lookup returns CDR1 LNHDA and CDR2 SQIVND (reference sequence). The CDR3 sequence: CASSIQGSGANVLTF. Based on the CDR3 plus reference TRBV19 and TRBJ2-6, the full variable domain is DGGITQSPKYLFRKEGQNVTLSCEQNLNHDAMYWYRQDPGQGLRLIYYSQIVNDFQKGDIAEGYSVSREKKESFPLTVTSAQKNPTAFYLCASSIQGSGANVLTFGAGSRLTVL.

The CDR3: CSVSEGNEQFF. The chain links TRBV29-1 to TRBJ2-1; TCRdb lists TRBD1, though no DNA is available to test this call. Germline CDR1 is SQVTM and CDR2 is ANQGSEA. The CDR3 length is 11 residues.

The rearrangement joins TRBV5-1 to TRBJ2-3; the TRBD2 assignment by TCRdb is unverifiable without DNA. Germline V gives CDR1 SGHRS, CDR2 YFSETQ. CDR3 length equals 15 residues. CDR3 in amino acids: CASSFVGRSIDTQYF. Full variable domain (rest looked up from reference TRBV5-1 and TRBJ2-3): KAGVTQTPRYLIKTRGQQVTLSCSPISGHRSVSWYQQTPGQGLQFLFEYFSETQRNKGNFPGRFSGRQFSNSRSEMNVSTLELGDSALYLCASSFVGRSIDTQYFGPGTRLTVL.

The V call is TRBV4-3, the J call TRBJ1-1. The CDR3 is 15 amino acids. The V gene's germline CDR1 is LGHNA and CDR2 YSLEER. The CDR3 here is CASSQDLGAGTEAFF.

CDR3 sequence reads: CASGYSSTDTQYF. The chain joins TRBV6-6 to TRBJ2-3. Germline CDR1 MNHNY, CDR2 SVGAGI (reference sequence). The CDR3 is 13 amino acids.